The 23 T cell receptor beta chains reported below all come from one sample, sequenced in a study of blood T cell repertoires in COVID-19. This table comes from immunoSEQ multiplex PCR, and its TCRdb copy is limited to in-frame clones, with some not included. The table records roughly 250,000 clones, about 86% of them present only once. Sequenced material: peripheral blood. The receptors come from a woman under 40 with COVID-19, enrolled during active disease.

The chain carries TRBV2 and TRBJ2-3; D gene uncertain. The CDR3 has 11 amino acids. Germline V gene sequence: CDR1 SNHLY, CDR2 FYNNEI. Trimming removed 5 bases at V and 4 bases at J, with 4 bases between. The chain's CDR3 is CASSRADTQYF. DNA of the CDR3: TGTGCCAGCAGTCGAGCAGATACGCAGTATTTT.

The chain recombines TRBV6-5 with TRBJ1-1; TRBD1 is a possible D gene (5 bases). Trimming shortened V by 4 bases and J by 7 bases, and 13 bases separated the two germline ends. Germline CDR1 and CDR2: MNHEY and SVGAGI. This CDR3 has 13 amino acids. The DNA for the CDR3 is TGTGCCAGCAGTTCAATCACAGGTTATGAAGCTTTCTTT. This translates into CASSSITGYEAFF.

V and J are TRBV10-3 and TRBJ2-3, with 8 bases that match TRBD2. The CDR3 covers 16 residues. CDR1 is ENHRY and CDR2 is SYGVKD in the germline V gene. J gave up 3 bases and V 5 bases, and 10 bases lay outside the gene matches. The CDR3 loop is CAISPVGRGVTDTQYF. CDR3 DNA sequence: TGTGCCATCAGTCCAGTAGGGCGGGGGGTAACAGATACGCAGTATTTT.

This chain connects TRBV18 to TRBJ2-7, with 7 bases matching TRBD1. CDR3 length equals 15 residues. J gave up 2 bases and V 6 bases, and 10 bases lay outside the gene matches. Per the germline V gene, CDR1 is KGHSH and CDR2 is LQKENI. The CDR3 loop reads CASSPTGFGAYEQYF. As DNA, the CDR3 is TGTGCCAGCTCGCCGACAGGGTTTGGGGCCTACGAGCAGTACTTC.

This clone has at least ten counts. The V gene is TRBV7-2, the J gene TRBJ2-7, with TRBD2 matching over 9 bases. This CDR3 has 15 residues. With V trimmed by 6 bases and J by 2 bases, 8 bases remained unmatched. CDR1 is SGHTA, CDR2 FQGNSA, per germline. Here the CDR3 DNA reads TGTGCCAGCAGGGCACAGGGCGGGGGGGCCTACGAGCAGTACTTC. This codes for CASRAQGGGAYEQYF. Complete variable domain (other parts from reference TRBV7-2 and TRBJ2-7): GAGVSQSPSNKVTEKGKDVELRCDPISGHTALYWYRQSLGQGLEFLIYFQGNSAPDKSGLPSDRFSAERTGGSVSTLTIQRTQQEDSAVYLCASRAQGGGAYEQYFGPGTRLTVT.

This clone has more than one count but fewer than ten. This chain joins TRBV6-6 and TRBJ2-1, with D possibly TRBD1 on 5 matching bases. Germline V gene sequence: CDR1 MNHNY, CDR2 SVGAGI (reference sequence). Trimming stripped 2 bases from V and 9 bases from J, with 14 bases between. The CDR3 length is 14 residues. The chain's CDR3 is CASSYEAGMGEQFF. The CDR3 DNA reads as TGTGCCAGCAGTTACGAGGCAGGGATGGGTGAGCAGTTCTTC.

The chain is built from TRBV6-2 or TRBV6-3 and TRBJ2-1, with 9 bases that match TRBD2. Per the germline V gene, CDR1 is MNHEY and CDR2 is SVGEGT. The CDR3 is made up of 13 amino acids. V lost 5 bases to trimming and J lost 7 bases; unmatched junction nucleotides: 3. The CDR3 is CASSLAGRNEQFF. CDR3 coding DNA: TGTGCCAGCAGTCTAGCGGGGAGAAATGAGCAGTTCTTC.

This clone was found a few times. The chain recombines TRBV27 with TRBJ1-2; maybe TRBD1 (6 bases). The CDR3 sequence is 13 residues long. Looked up from germline, CDR1 is MNHEY and CDR2 is SMNVEV (reference sequence). With 2 bases removed from V and 2 bases from J, the gap between germline ends came to 6 bases. CDR3: CASSLGQNYGYTF. CDR3 coding DNA: TGTGCCAGCAGTTTAGGACAGAACTATGGCTACACCTTC.

CDR3 DNA: TGTGCTAGTGCCAGGACTAGCGGGGGGTCCAGAGCCAAAAACATTCAGTACTTC. Translation gives CASARTSGGSRAKNIQYF. The chain has TRBV12-5 and TRBJ2-4; 14 positions agree with TRBD2. V gave up 7 bases and J gave up 0 bases; unmatched junction bases: 8. Germline V gives CDR1 LGHNT, CDR2 FRNRAP. This CDR3 is 18 amino acids long.

The chain links TRBV6-6 to TRBJ2-2, with 12 bases that match TRBD2. CDR3 length: 17 amino acids. V lost 5 bases, J lost 6 bases, and 10 bases stayed unmatched. The germline V gene has CDR1 MNHNY and CDR2 SVGAGI (reference sequence). CDR3 coding DNA: TGTGCCAGCAGTCTGAGATTGCTAGCGGGGGGGCCCGGGGAGCTGTTTTTT. Translating it yields CASSLRLLAGGPGELFF.

This clone was counted once. The J gene is TRBJ2-1, the V gene TRBV5-1; weak D call: TRBD2 (5 bases). The CDR3 is 14 amino acids. Germline V gene data show CDR1 as SGHRS and CDR2 as YFSETQ. V dropped 5 bases and J dropped 4 bases, with 13 bases sitting between them. The CDR3 sequence: CASRERRSYNEQFF. In DNA, the CDR3 is TGCGCCAGCAGGGAGCGGAGATCTTACAATGAGCAGTTCTTC.

This sequence joins TRBV7-9 and TRBJ1-2; possible D gene TRBD1, 6 bases. Germline V gene lookup returns CDR1 SEHNR and CDR2 FQNEAQ (reference sequence). V was cut by 4 bases and J by 6 bases, with 15 bases left in between. The CDR3 runs to 14 residues. CDR3 in DNA: TGTGCCAGCAGCTCGTTAGCACAGGGACATGGCTACACCTTC. Its translation: CASSSLAQGHGYTF.

This clone was counted a single time. The gene calls are TRBV7-2 and TRBJ1-1; D not certain. The length of the CDR3 is 14 residues. CDR1 and CDR2 (germline): SGHTA, FQGNSA. V gave up 1 base and J gave up 6 bases, with 12 bases separating them. The CDR3 DNA reads as TGTGCCAGCAGCTTAGAAGGCTGGACTTCTGAAGCTTTCTTT. Translating gives CASSLEGWTSEAFF.

CDR3 amino acids: CASSIGGGRGETQYF. The CDR3 coding sequence is TGTGCCAGTAGTATAGGCGGGGGGCGCGGAGAGACCCAGTACTTC. The chain joins TRBV19 to TRBJ2-5; 8 bases agree with TRBD2. The CDR3 extends over 15 amino acids. The V gene's germline CDR1 is LNHDA and CDR2 SQIVND (reference sequence). V trimming: 1 base; J trimming: 4 bases; junction bases outside the gene matches: 5.

The gene calls are TRBV5-5 and TRBJ2-3; 9 bases align to TRBD2. Germline loops: CDR1 SGHKS, CDR2 YYEKEE (reference sequence). The V segment lost 1 base and the J segment 13 bases; nucleotides outside the gene matches: 4. This CDR3 has 12 residues. The CDR3 DNA is TGTGCCAGCAGCTTGCTGGCTAGCGGGGAGTATTTT. It yields the protein CASSLLASGEYF.

The V and J genes are TRBV2 and TRBJ2-7; 9 bases align to TRBD1. The CDR3 totals 19 residues. Germline V lookup: CDR1 SNHLY, CDR2 FYNNEI. J lost 2 bases, V lost 3 bases, and 17 bases had no gene match. The CDR3 loop reads CASSETDTVTGGITYEQYF. The DNA of the CDR3 is TGTGCCAGCAGTGAGACGGACACAGTAACAGGGGGCATCACCTACGAGCAGTACTTC.

The chain uses TRBV5-1 and TRBJ1-1; D gene ambiguous. Trimming stripped 3 bases from V and 10 bases from J, with 19 bases between. This CDR3 is 14 amino acids long. Germline values: CDR1 SGHRS, CDR2 YFSETQ. CDR3 sequence reads: CASSSGGQVNRAFF. CDR3 coding DNA: TGCGCCAGCAGCTCAGGAGGGCAGGTCAACAGAGCTTTCTTT.

The rearrangement links TRBV5-1 to TRBJ1-2; 8 bases fit TRBD1. CDR1 SGHRS and CDR2 YFSETQ come from the germline V gene. The CDR3 runs 14 residues. V dropped 4 bases and J dropped 4; count of bases not matched to a gene: 6. This chain's CDR3 is CASSPQGAGYGYTF. CDR3 DNA sequence: TGCGCCAGCAGCCCTCAGGGGGCCGGCTATGGCTACACCTTC.

This clone was recorded only once. The chain links TRBV4-1 to TRBJ1-1, with 7 nucleotides matching TRBD1. The trim removed 1 base at V and 5 bases at J, leaving 7 bases unmatched. This CDR3 contains 15 residues. Germline V CDR1 and CDR2: MGHRA, YSYEKL. In nucleotides, the CDR3 is TGCGCCAGCAGCCAAGCGACAGGGATCGGGACTGAAGCTTTCTTT. Residues: CASSQATGIGTEAFF.

V and J are TRBV19 and TRBJ2-1; TRBD2 agrees at 8 bases. Germline loops: CDR1 LNHDA, CDR2 SQIVND (reference sequence). Unmatched junction bases numbered 7, after V lost 5 bases and J lost 7 bases. The CDR3 length is 14 residues. CDR3 DNA: TGTGCCAGTAGTGCAGCGGGGGCGAGGAATGAGCAGTTCTTC. Translation: CASSAAGARNEQFF. Full variable domain (rest looked up from reference TRBV19 and TRBJ2-1): DGGITQSPKYLFRKEGQNVTLSCEQNLNHDAMYWYRQDPGQGLRLIYYSQIVNDFQKGDIAEGYSVSREKKESFPLTVTSAQKNPTAFYLCASSAAGARNEQFFGPGTRLTVL.

This chain connects TRBV11-3 to TRBJ2-2, with 10 bases fitting TRBD2. Germline V gives CDR1 SGHNT, CDR2 YENEEA. V was clipped by 5 bases and J by 6 bases; unmatched bases: 3. CDR3 length equals 14 residues. The CDR3 loop reads CASSHGTSAGELFF. CDR3 nucleotide sequence: TGTGCCAGCAGCCACGGGACTAGCGCCGGGGAGCTGTTTTTT.

CDR3 DNA: TGTGCCAGCAGCTTAATCTCTGATTCACCCCTCCACTTT. This codes for CASSLISDSPLHF. This chain connects TRBV11-3 to TRBJ1-6, with unresolved D. The V gene lost 2 bases and the J gene lost 8 bases, with 7 bases spanning the gap. The CDR3 is made up of 13 amino acids. Germline values: CDR1 SGHNT, CDR2 YENEEA.

This clone was picked up a small number of times. This chain links TRBV7-9 with TRBJ2-1, with TRBD1 matching 8 bases. With V trimmed by 5 bases and J by 4 bases, 10 bases remained unmatched. This CDR3 contains 16 residues. CDR1 is SEHNR and CDR2 is FQNEAQ in the germline V gene (reference sequence). The CDR3 reads CASSAGQASSYNEQFF. CDR3 nucleotide sequence: TGTGCCAGCAGCGCGGGACAGGCATCCAGTTACAATGAGCAGTTCTTC.